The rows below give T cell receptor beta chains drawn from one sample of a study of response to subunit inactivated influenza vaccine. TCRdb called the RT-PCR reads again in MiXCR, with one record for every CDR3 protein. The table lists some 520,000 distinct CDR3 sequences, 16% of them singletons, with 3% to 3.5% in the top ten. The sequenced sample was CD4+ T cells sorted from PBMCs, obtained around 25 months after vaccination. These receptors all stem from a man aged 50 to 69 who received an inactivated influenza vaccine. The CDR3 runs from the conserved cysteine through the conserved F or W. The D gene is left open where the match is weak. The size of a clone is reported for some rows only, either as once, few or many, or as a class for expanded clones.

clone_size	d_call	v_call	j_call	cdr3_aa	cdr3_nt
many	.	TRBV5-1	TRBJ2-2	CASLDTSTTGELFF	TGCGCCAGCCTGGATACCTCCACGACCGGGGAGCTGTTTTTT
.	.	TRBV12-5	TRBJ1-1	CASGWGISEAFF	TGTGCTAGCGGGTGGGGGATCTCTGAAGCTTTCTTT
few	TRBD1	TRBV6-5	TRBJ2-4	CASSYHGQAPKNIQYF	TGTGCCAGCAGTTACCACGGACAGGCCCCCAAAAACATTCAGTACTTC
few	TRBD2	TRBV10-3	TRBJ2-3	CAIGGDNTDTQYF	TGTGCCATCGGGGGGGATAACACAGATACGCAGTATTTT
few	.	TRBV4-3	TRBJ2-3	CASSQRVNTDTQYF	TGCGCCAGCAGCCAAAGGGTAAACACAGATACGCAGTATTTT
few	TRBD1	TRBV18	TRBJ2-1	CASSRTGVYNEQFF	TGTGCCAGCTCACGGACAGGGGTATACAATGAGCAGTTCTTC
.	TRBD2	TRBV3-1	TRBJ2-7	CASSQDLDGLAGGHYEQYF	TGTGCCAGCAGCCAAGATCTCGATGGACTAGCGGGGGGCCATTACGAGCAGTACTTC
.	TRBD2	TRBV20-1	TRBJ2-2	CSARGSGSPQNTGELFF	TGCAGTGCTAGGGGTAGCGGGAGTCCCCAGAACACCGGGGAGCTGTTTTTT
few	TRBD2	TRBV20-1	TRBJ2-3	CSAREELAGGRTDTQYF	TGCAGTGCTAGAGAGGAATTAGCGGGGGGCCGCACAGATACGCAGTATTTT
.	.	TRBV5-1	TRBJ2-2	CASRGSSVSTGELFF	TGCGCCAGCAGGGGGTCTAGCGTCTCCACCGGGGAGCTGTTTTTT
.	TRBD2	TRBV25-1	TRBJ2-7	CASSVESGSEQYF	TGTGCCAGCAGTGTAGAAAGCGGGAGCGAGCAGTACTTC
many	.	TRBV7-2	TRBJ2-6	CASSSVFSGANVLTF	TGTGCCAGCAGTTCCGTCTTCTCTGGGGCCAACGTCCTGACTTTC
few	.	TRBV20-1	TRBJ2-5	CSAGVGGRGETQYF	TGCAGTGCCGGGGTCGGTGGGCGGGGAGAGACCCAGTACTTC
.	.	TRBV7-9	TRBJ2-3	CATRGGDTDTQYF	TGTGCCACCAGGGGCGGGGACACAGATACGCAGTATTTT
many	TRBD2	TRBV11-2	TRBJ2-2	CASSPGGWTGELFF	TGTGCCAGCAGCCCGGGGGGGTGGACCGGGGAGCTGTTTTTT
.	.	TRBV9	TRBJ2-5	CASSVGSPAGETQYF	TGTGCCAGCAGCGTAGGTTCACCCGCAGGGGAGACCCAGTACTTC
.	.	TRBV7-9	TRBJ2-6	CASSYTGSSGANVLTF	TGTGCCAGCAGCTATACAGGGAGCTCTGGGGCCAACGTCCTGACTTTC
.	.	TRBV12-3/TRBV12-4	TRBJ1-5	CASSLPGEYQPQHF	TGTGCCAGCAGTTTACCAGGGGAGTATCAGCCCCAGCATTTT
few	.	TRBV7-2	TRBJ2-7	CASSSTLTYEQYF	TGTGCCAGCAGCTCGACACTTACCTACGAGCAGTACTTC
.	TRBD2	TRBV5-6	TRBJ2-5	CASSLPGLKETQYF	TGTGCCAGCAGCTTGCCGGGACTAAAAGAGACCCAGTACTTC
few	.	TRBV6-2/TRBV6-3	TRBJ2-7	CASSYYSRTEEQYF	TGTGCCAGCAGTTACTATTCTAGGACTGAAGAGCAGTACTTC
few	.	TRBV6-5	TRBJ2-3	CASSYSIGPAVPRNTQYF	TGTGCCAGCAGTTACTCGATAGGTCCCGCGGTCCCACGAAATACGCAGTATTTT
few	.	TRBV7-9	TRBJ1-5	CASGAGRYQPQHF	TGTGCCAGCGGAGCGGGGAGGTATCAGCCCCAGCATTTT
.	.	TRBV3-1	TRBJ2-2	CASSHRWLTGELFF	TGTGCCAGCAGCCATCGTTGGCTCACCGGGGAGCTGTTTTTT
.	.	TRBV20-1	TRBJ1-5	CSAASSNQPQHF	TGCAGTGCTGCTTCAAGCAATCAGCCCCAGCATTTT
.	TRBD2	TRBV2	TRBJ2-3	CASSLAGSSLGQYF	TGTGCCAGCAGCTTAGCGGGGTCATCTCTAGGGCAGTATTTT
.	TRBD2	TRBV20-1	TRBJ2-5	CSARGVAGDQETQYF	TGCAGTGCTAGAGGGGTAGCGGGGGACCAAGAGACCCAGTACTTC
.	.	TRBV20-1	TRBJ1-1	CSASQGWAEAFF	TGCAGTGCTAGCCAGGGGTGGGCTGAAGCTTTCTTT
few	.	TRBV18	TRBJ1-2	CASSPREINYGYTF	TGTGCCAGCTCACCCAGGGAAATTAACTATGGCTACACCTTC